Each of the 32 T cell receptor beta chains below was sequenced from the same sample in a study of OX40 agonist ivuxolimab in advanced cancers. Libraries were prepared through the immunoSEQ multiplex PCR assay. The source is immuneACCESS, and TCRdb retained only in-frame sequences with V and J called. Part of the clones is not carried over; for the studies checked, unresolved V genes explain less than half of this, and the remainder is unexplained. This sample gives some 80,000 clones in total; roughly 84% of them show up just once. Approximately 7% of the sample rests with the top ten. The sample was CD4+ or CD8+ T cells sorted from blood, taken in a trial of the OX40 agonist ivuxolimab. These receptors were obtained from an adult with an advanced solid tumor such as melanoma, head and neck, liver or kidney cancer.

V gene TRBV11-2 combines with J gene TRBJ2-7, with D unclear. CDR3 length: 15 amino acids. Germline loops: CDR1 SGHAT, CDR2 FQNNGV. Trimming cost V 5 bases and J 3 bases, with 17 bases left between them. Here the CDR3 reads CASSLGSRRLYEQYF. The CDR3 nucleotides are TGTGCCAGCAGCCTGGGGTCTCGCCGGCTCTACGAGCAGTACTTC. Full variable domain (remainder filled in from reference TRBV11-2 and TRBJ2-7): EAGVAQSPRYKIIEKRQSVAFWCNPISGHATLYWYQQILGQGPKLLIQFQNNGVVDDSQLPKDRFSAERLKGVDSTLKIQPAKLEDSAVYLCASSLGSRRLYEQYFGPGTRLTVT.

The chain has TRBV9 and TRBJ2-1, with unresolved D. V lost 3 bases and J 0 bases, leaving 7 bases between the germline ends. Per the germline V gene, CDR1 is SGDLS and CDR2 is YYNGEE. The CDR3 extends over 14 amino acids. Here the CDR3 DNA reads TGTGCCAGCAGCGGGAGTAGCTCCTACAATGAGCAGTTCTTC. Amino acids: CASSGSSSYNEQFF.

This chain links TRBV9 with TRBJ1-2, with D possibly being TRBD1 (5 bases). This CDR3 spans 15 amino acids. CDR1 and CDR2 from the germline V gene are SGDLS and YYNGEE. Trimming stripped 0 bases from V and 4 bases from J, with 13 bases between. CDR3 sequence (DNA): TGTGCCAGCAGCGTAGCTCAGGGCCTCTCCTATGGCTACACCTTC. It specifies CASSVAQGLSYGYTF.

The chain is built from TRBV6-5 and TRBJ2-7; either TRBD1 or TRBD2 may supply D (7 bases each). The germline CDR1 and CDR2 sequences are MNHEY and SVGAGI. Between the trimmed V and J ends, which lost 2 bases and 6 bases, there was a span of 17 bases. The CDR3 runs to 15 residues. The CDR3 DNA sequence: TGTGCCAGCAGTTACCTCCTAACAGGGGAGGGCGAGCAGTACTTC. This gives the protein CASSYLLTGEGEQYF.

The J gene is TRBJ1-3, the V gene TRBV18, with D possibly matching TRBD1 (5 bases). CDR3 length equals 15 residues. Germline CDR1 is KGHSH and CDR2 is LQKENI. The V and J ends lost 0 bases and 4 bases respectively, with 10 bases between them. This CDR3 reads CASSPPQGLGNTIYF. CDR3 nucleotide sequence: TGTGCCAGCTCACCACCGCAGGGCCTCGGAAACACCATATATTTT.

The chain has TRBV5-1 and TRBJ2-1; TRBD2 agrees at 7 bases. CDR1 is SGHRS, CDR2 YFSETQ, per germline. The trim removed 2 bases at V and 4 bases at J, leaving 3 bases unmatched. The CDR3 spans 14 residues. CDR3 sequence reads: CASSFGGSYNEQFF. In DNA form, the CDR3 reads TGCGCCAGCAGCTTTGGCGGGAGTTACAATGAGCAGTTCTTC.

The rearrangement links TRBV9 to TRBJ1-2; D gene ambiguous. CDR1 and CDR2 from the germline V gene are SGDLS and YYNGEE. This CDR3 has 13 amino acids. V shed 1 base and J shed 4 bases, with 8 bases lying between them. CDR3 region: CASSVHTSYGYTF. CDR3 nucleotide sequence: TGTGCCAGCAGCGTACACACGTCCTATGGCTACACCTTC.

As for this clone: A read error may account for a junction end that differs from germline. The DNA for the CDR3 is TGTGCCAGCAGGGAGACAGCTAGTAACAATGGCTACACCTTC. Translated: CASRETASNNGYTF. The chain employs TRBV2 and TRBJ1-2; possible D gene TRBD1, 5 bases. Germline values: CDR1 SNHLY, CDR2 FYNNEI. The CDR3 extends over 14 amino acids. The full variable domain, with the rest looked up from reference TRBV2 and TRBJ1-2, is EPEVTQTPSHQVTQMGQEVILRCVPISNHLYFYWYRQILGQKVEFLVSFYNNEISEKSEIFDDQFSVERPDGSNFTLKIRSTKLEDSAMYFCASRETASNNGYTFGSGTRLTVV.

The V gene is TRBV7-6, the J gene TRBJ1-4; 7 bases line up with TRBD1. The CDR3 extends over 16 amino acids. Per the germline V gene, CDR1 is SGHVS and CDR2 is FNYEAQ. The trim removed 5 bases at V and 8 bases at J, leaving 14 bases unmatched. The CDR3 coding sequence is TGTGCCAGCAGCCCAAGACAGGGCCAAACCCGGGAAAAACTGTTTTTT. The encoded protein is CASSPRQGQTREKLFF.

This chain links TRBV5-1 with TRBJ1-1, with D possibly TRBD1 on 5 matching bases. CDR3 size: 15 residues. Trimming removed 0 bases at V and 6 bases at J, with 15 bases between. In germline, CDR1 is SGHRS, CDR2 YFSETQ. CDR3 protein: CASSLGAGSEAEAFF. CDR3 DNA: TGCGCCAGCAGCTTGGGAGCAGGGAGCGAGGCTGAAGCTTTCTTT. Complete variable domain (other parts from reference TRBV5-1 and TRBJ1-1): KAGVTQTPRYLIKTRGQQVTLSCSPISGHRSVSWYQQTPGQGLQFLFEYFSETQRNKGNFPGRFSGRQFSNSRSEMNVSTLELGDSALYLCASSLGAGSEAEAFFGQGTRLTVV.

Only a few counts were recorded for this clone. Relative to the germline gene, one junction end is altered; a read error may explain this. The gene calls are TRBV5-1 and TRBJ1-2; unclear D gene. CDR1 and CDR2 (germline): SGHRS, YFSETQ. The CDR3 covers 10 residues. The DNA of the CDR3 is TGCGCCAGCAGCTTGAAGGATCCCGCCTTC. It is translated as CASSLKDPAF.

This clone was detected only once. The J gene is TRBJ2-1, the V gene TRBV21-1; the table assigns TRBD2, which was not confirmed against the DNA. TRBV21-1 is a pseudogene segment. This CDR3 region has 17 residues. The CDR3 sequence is CASSRAAGTINCNEQFF. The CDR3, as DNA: TGTGCCAGCAGCAGAGCAGCTGGGACTATTAATTGCAATGAGCAGTTCTTC.

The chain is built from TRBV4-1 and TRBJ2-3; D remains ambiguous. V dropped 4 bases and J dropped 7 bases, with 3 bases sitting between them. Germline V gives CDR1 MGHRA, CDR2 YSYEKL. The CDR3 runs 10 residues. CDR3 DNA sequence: TGCGCCAGCAGCCCTTATACGCAGTATTTT. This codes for CASSPYTQYF.

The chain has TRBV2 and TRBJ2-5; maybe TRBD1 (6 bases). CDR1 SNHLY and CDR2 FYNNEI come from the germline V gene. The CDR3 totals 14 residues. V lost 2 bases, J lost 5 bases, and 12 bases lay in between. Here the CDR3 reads CASSEQGMLETQYF. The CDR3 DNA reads TGTGCCAGCAGTGAACAGGGGATGTTGGAGACCCAGTACTTC.

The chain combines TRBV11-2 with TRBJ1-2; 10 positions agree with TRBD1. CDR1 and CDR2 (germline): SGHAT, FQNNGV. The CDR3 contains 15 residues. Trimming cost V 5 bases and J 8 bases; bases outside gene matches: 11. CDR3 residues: CASSASGQGWTGYTF. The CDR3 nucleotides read TGTGCCAGCAGCGCCTCGGGACAGGGGTGGACGGGCTACACCTTC.

In DNA, the CDR3 is TGCGCCAGCAGCGAATACACAGATACGCAGTATTTT. Translating it yields CASSEYTDTQYF. The chain employs TRBV5-1 and TRBJ2-3; D remains unclear. V lost 4 bases, J lost 2 bases, and 5 bases lay in between. The germline gives CDR1 SGHRS, CDR2 YFSETQ. This CDR3 is 12 amino acids long.

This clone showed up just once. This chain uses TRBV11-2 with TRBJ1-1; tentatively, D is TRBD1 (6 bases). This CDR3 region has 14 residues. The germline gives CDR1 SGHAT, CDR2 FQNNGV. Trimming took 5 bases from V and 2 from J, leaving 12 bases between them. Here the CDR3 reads CASSLSGGNTEAFF. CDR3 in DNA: TGTGCCAGCAGCCTCTCCGGGGGCAACACTGAAGCTTTCTTT.

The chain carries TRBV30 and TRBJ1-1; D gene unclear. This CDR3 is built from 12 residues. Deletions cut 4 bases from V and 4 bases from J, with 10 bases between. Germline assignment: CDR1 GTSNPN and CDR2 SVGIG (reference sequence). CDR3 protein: CAWIGIRTEAFF. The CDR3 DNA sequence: TGTGCCTGGATTGGGATTCGCACTGAAGCTTTCTTT.

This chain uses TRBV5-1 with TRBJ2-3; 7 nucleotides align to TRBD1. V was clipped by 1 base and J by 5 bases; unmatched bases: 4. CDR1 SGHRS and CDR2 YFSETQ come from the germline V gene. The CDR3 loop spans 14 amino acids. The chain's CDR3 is CASSLTGVVDTQYF. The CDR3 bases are TGCGCCAGCAGCTTGACAGGGGTAGTAGATACGCAGTATTTT.

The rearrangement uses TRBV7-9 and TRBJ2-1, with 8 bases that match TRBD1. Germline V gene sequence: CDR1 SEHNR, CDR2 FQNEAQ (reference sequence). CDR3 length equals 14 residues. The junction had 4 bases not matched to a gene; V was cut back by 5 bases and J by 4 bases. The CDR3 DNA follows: TGTGCCAGCAGCCCCACAGGGGGATACAATGAGCAGTTCTTC. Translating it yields CASSPTGGYNEQFF.

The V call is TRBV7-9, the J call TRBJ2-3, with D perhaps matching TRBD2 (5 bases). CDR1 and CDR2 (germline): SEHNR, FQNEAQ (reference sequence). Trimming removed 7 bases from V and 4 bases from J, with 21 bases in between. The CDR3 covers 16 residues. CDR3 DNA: TGTGCCAGCAACCGACCGATGGGGTCGGGGTCAGATACGCAGTATTTT. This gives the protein CASNRPMGSGSDTQYF.

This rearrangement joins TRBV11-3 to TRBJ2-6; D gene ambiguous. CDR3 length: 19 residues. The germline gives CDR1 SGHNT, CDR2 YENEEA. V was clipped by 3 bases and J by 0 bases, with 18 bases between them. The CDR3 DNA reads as TGTGCCAGCAGCTTTTTTTTGGTTAGCTTCCCCTCTGGGGCCAACGTCCTGACTTTC. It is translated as CASSFFLVSFPSGANVLTF. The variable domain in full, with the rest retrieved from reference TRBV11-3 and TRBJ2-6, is EAGVVQSPRYKIIEKKQPVAFWCNPISGHNTLYWYLQNLGQGPELLIRYENEEAVDDSQLPKDRFSAERLKGVDSTLKIQPAELGDSAVYLCASSFFLVSFPSGANVLTFGAGSRLTVL.

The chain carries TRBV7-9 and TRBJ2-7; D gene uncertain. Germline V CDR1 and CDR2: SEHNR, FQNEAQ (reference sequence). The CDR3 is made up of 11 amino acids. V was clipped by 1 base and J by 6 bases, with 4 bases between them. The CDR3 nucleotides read TGTGCCAGCAGCTTAGAGGCCGAGCAGTACTTC. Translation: CASSLEAEQYF.

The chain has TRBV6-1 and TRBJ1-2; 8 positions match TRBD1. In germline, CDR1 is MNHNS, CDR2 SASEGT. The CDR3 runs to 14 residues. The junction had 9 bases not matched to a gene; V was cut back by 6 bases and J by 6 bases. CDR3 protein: CASRESGQGDGYTF. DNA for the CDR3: TGTGCCAGCAGAGAAAGCGGACAGGGTGATGGCTACACCTTC.

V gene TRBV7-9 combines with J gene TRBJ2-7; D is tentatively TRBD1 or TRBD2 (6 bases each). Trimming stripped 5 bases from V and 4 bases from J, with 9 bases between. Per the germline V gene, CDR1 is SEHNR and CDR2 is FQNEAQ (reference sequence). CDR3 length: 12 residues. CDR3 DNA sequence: TGTGCCAGCAGCCAGGGGAGGTACGAGCAGTACTTC. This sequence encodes CASSQGRYEQYF.

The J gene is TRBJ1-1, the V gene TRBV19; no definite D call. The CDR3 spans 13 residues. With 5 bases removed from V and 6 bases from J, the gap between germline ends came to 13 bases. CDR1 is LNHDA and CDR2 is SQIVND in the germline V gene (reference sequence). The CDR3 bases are TGTGCCAGTAGTCGCCCGGACTTATCTGAAGCTTTCTTT. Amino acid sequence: CASSRPDLSEAFF.

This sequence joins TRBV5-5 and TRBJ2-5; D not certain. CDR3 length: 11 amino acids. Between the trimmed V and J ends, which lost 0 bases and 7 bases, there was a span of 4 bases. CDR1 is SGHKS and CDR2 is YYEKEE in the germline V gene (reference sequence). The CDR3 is CASSLVATQYF. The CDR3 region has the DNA TGTGCCAGCAGCTTGGTAGCGACCCAGTACTTC.

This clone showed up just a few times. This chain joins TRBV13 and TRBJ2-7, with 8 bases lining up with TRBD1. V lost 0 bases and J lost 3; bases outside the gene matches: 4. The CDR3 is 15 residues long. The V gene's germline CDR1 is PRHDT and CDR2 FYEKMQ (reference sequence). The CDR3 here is CASSLGDRGIYEQYF. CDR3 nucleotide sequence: TGTGCCAGCAGCTTAGGCGACAGGGGAATCTACGAGCAGTACTTC. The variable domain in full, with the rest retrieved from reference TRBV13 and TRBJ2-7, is AAGVIQSPRHLIKEKRETATLKCYPIPRHDTVYWYQQGPGQDPQFLISFYEKMQSDKGSIPDRFSAQQFSDYHSELNMSSLELGDSALYFCASSLGDRGIYEQYFGPGTRLTVT.

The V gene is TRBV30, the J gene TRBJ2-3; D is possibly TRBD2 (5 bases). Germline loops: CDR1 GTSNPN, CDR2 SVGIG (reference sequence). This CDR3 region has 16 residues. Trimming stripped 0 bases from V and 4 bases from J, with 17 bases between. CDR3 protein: CAWSVPRGFQADTQYF. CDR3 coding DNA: TGTGCCTGGAGTGTACCTCGAGGGTTTCAGGCAGATACGCAGTATTTT. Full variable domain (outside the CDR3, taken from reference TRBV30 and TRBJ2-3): SQTIHQWPATLVQPVGSPLSLECTVEGTSNPNLYWYRQAAGRGLQLLFYSVGIGQISSEVPQNLSASRPQDRQFILSSKKLLLSDSGFYLCAWSVPRGFQADTQYFGPGTRLTVL.

The DNA of the CDR3 is TGTGCCAGCTCTACCGGGACAGCCACCTCTGGGGCCAACGTCCTGACTTTC. Translated, it gives CASSTGTATSGANVLTF. This chain connects TRBV18 to TRBJ2-6; 7 nucleotides match TRBD1. The junction had 8 bases not matched to a gene; V was cut back by 6 bases and J by 0 bases. The length of the CDR3 is 17 residues. Germline CDR1 reads KGHSH; CDR2 reads LQKENI.

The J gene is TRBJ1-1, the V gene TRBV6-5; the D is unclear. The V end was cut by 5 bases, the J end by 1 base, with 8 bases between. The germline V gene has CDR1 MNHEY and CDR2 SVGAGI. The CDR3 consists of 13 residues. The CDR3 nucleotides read TGTGCCAGCAGTACGCCAAGGAACACTGAAGCTTTCTTT. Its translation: CASSTPRNTEAFF.

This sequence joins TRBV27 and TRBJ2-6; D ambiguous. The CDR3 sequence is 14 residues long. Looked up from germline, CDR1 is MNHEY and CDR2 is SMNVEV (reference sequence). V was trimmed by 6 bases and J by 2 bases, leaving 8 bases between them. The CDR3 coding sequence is TGTGCCAGCAGGAAGAGCGCTGGGGCCAACGTCCTGACTTTC. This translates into CASRKSAGANVLTF.